Given below is one T cell receptor beta chain in context. The ends were cut back, 3 bases at V and 0 bases at J, with 11 bases in the middle. Germline V gene data show CDR1 as SGHTS and CDR2 as YDEGEE. This CDR3 is 15 amino acids long. The sample belongs to a study of blood T cell repertoires in COVID-19. Study context: COVID-19 samples collected from the United States, Italy and Spain covered acute and convalescent phases. Sample material is recorded as cDNA or gDNA derived from T cells, B-cell-depleted T cells, or PBMCs.

Data came from immunoSEQ multiplex PCR; TCRdb stores just in-frame clones and leaves some out. Of 110,000 to 150,000 clones detected, 88% appear once; the ten largest clones hold about 1.7%. The V gene is TRBV5-8, the J gene TRBJ2-3, with TRBD1 as a possible D gene (6 bases). This receptor was obtained from a woman aged 45-60 years with acute or convalescent COVID-19. Specimen: peripheral blood. The CDR3 is CASSSQGYSTDTQYF. The CDR3 DNA sequence: TGTGCCAGCAGCTCCCAGGGGTATAGCACAGATACGCAGTATTTT.